The sequence of this TCR beta chain was determined in a study of blood T cell repertoires in COVID-19. Study-level information: Sites across the United States, Italy and Spain contributed samples from acute and convalescent COVID-19. Sources were T cells, B-cell-depleted T cells, or PBMCs; the material itself was cDNA or gDNA.

This CDR3 is built from 15 residues. The germline CDR1 and CDR2 sequences are MDHEN and SYDVKM. Trimming took off 1 base at V and 8 bases at J, with 17 bases between the two ends. Study processing details: Amplifying reference gene primers gave estimates of nucleated cell counts. Profiled with immunoSEQ multiplex PCR; TCRdb holds only in-frame clones, not every one. D and trimming were read from the DNA, whereas the V and J calls and clone size are those reported in that table. Found here are around 190,000 clones, around nine tenths of them singletons; the top ten hold 15% to 20%. Sequenced input: peripheral blood. This TCR came from a man aged 50 to 60 with COVID-19, enrolled during active disease. The chain is built from TRBV28 and TRBJ1-2; D unclear. DNA of the CDR3: TGTGCCAGCAGTTTATTCACATTGGCTCCTAGAGGCTACACCTTC. Translated: CASSLFTLAPRGYTF.